The TCR beta chain under discussion was sequenced for a study of CD8+CD57+ T cells in acquired aplastic anemia. Study-level background: Sorted CD4+ and CD8+ cells yielded DNA averaging about 2.9 ug.

TCR beta VDJ combinations and CDR3 sequences were profiled from genomic DNA. TCRdb re-called the reads through MiXCR, storing one row per CDR3 protein. The top ten clones hold around 1.8% of a sample with fewer than 200,000 distinct CDR3 sequences, less than 60% of them seen once. Before being chosen for sequencing, patients had shown CD8+CD57+ cell expansion by flow cytometry. All participating patients were living with severe acquired aplastic anemia. CDR3 size: 15 residues. V was clipped by 4 bases and J by 8 bases, with 20 bases between them. Germline V CDR1 and CDR2: MGHDK, SYGVNS. This receptor was obtained from a human donor with aplastic anemia. Input material: sorted CD4+, CD8+, or CD8+CD57+ T cells (not recorded which) from PBMCs. The chain uses TRBV25-1 and TRBJ1-2, with D hard to call. CDR3 amino acids: CASSAFDGSYIGYTF. CDR3 in DNA: TGTGCCAGCAGTGCTTTCGACGGCTCTTACATCGGCTACACCTTC.